A selection of T cell receptor beta chains follows, all from one sample in a study of blood T cell repertoires in COVID-19. Clones were sequenced by immunoSEQ multiplex PCR, and TCRdb holds only the in-frame ones, with some missing. The sample records approximately 130,000 clones, about 87% being singletons. Material for sequencing was peripheral blood. All receptors derive from a woman aged 45-59 years with acute or convalescent COVID-19. Each CDR3 is given with its conserved first and last residue. D genes are given only for firm matches. Part of the rows lack a size; the others show once, few, many or a class for expanded clones.

CDR3 DNA: TGTGCCAGCAGCCTAGGGACAGGGGATATTCAGTACTTC; CDR3 protein: CASSLGTGDIQYF; J gene: TRBJ2-4; V gene: TRBV14; clone size: .; D gene: TRBD1
CDR3 DNA: TGTGCCAGCAGCCGGGGACAGCCCACTGAAGCTTTCTTT; CDR3 protein: CASSRGQPTEAFF; J gene: TRBJ1-1; V gene: TRBV4-2; clone size: .; D gene: TRBD1
CDR3 DNA: TGTGCCAGTAGTATAGATGTAGCAGGAGGGGATGGCTACACCTTC; CDR3 protein: CASSIDVAGGDGYTF; J gene: TRBJ1-2; V gene: TRBV19; clone size: medium-sized; D gene: .
CDR3 DNA: TGTGCCAGCACCCGACAGGGTAACACAGGGGAGCTGTTTTTT; CDR3 protein: CASTRQGNTGELFF; J gene: TRBJ2-2; V gene: TRBV2; clone size: few; D gene: TRBD1
CDR3 DNA: TGTGCCAGCAGCCGCGGGATTAAGACGGCTAATGAAAAACTGTTTTTT; CDR3 protein: CASSRGIKTANEKLFF; J gene: TRBJ1-4; V gene: TRBV5-4; clone size: .; D gene: .
CDR3 DNA: TGTGCCAGCAGTTACGTGGGGGCCGGCTACACCTTC; CDR3 protein: CASSYVGAGYTF; J gene: TRBJ1-2; V gene: TRBV6-5; clone size: .; D gene: .
CDR3 DNA: TGCGCCAGCAGTGAAATTTACTCTGGAAACACCATATATTTT; CDR3 protein: CASSEIYSGNTIYF; J gene: TRBJ1-3; V gene: TRBV10-2; clone size: once; D gene: .
CDR3 DNA: TGTGCCAGCTCACCCCACTCCTACGAGCAGTACTTC; CDR3 protein: CASSPHSYEQYF; J gene: TRBJ2-7; V gene: TRBV18; clone size: .; D gene: .
CDR3 DNA: TGTGCCAGCAGTGTTCGGAGTCCCACCGGGGAGCTGTTTTTT; CDR3 protein: CASSVRSPTGELFF; J gene: TRBJ2-2; V gene: TRBV2; clone size: .; D gene: .
CDR3 DNA: TGCGCCAGCAGCTCGGCGAGAGCGGGAAGTTGGCGGGAGACCCAGTACTTC; CDR3 protein: CASSSARAGSWRETQYF; J gene: TRBJ2-5; V gene: TRBV5-1; clone size: .; D gene: TRBD2
CDR3 DNA: TGTGCCAGCAGCGGGACAGGGGGCGATGGCTACACCTTC; CDR3 protein: CASSGTGGDGYTF; J gene: TRBJ1-2; V gene: TRBV7-3; clone size: .; D gene: TRBD1
CDR3 DNA: TGTGCCAGTATTAAAGGAGTCTCTGGAAACACCATATATTTT; CDR3 protein: CASIKGVSGNTIYF; J gene: TRBJ1-3; V gene: TRBV19; clone size: .; D gene: .
CDR3 DNA: TGTGCCAGCAGTTCTAACGCCCTTGGGAGTGGCTACACCTTC; CDR3 protein: CASSSNALGSGYTF; J gene: TRBJ1-2; V gene: TRBV27; clone size: .; D gene: .
CDR3 DNA: TGTGCCAGCAGGACCCACCGGGACAGCCTAAACACTGAAGCTTTCTTT; CDR3 protein: CASRTHRDSLNTEAFF; J gene: TRBJ1-1; V gene: TRBV6-6; clone size: .; D gene: TRBD1
CDR3 DNA: TGTGCCAGTAGGCCGACTAGCGCAAACCAAGAGACCCAGTACTTC; CDR3 protein: CASRPTSANQETQYF; J gene: TRBJ2-5; V gene: TRBV19; clone size: .; D gene: TRBD2
CDR3 DNA: TGCGCCAGCAGTGTGGTACCGGGACAGGGGGGACTTCACTATGGCTACACCTTC; CDR3 protein: CASSVVPGQGGLHYGYTF; J gene: TRBJ1-2; V gene: TRBV10-1; clone size: .; D gene: TRBD1
CDR3 DNA: TGTGCCAGCGTCAGCCGACCGGGACAGACACATTCTGGCTACACCTTC; CDR3 protein: CASVSRPGQTHSGYTF; J gene: TRBJ1-2; V gene: TRBV27; clone size: .; D gene: TRBD1
CDR3 DNA: TGTGCCACCAGTGATTTGGGGACAGGGGACCCAGATACGCAGTATTTT; CDR3 protein: CATSDLGTGDPDTQYF; J gene: TRBJ2-3; V gene: TRBV24-1; clone size: .; D gene: TRBD1
CDR3 DNA: TGCGCCAGCAGTTTGAATGGGGGGGCTGGAAACACCATATATTTT; CDR3 protein: CASSLNGGAGNTIYF; J gene: TRBJ1-3; V gene: TRBV5-1; clone size: once; D gene: .
CDR3 DNA: TGTGCCAGCAGCTTAGGCGAGACTAGGTACGGCACAGATACGCAGTATTTT; CDR3 protein: CASSLGETRYGTDTQYF; J gene: TRBJ2-3; V gene: TRBV11-2; clone size: .; D gene: .
CDR3 DNA: TGCGCCAGCAGTGAGTCCCTAGCGGGAGCCACAGATACGCAGTATTTT; CDR3 protein: CASSESLAGATDTQYF; J gene: TRBJ2-3; V gene: TRBV10-1; clone size: .; D gene: TRBD2
CDR3 DNA: TGCGCCAGCAGTCACTGGGGGGGGGATTACTACTTC; CDR3 protein: CASSHWGGDYYF; J gene: TRBJ2-7; V gene: TRBV10-1; clone size: .; D gene: TRBD2
CDR3 DNA: TGCAGCGTCAGGACAGGGCGGAACCAAGAGACCCAGTACTTC; CDR3 protein: CSVRTGRNQETQYF; J gene: TRBJ2-5; V gene: TRBV29-1; clone size: .; D gene: TRBD1
CDR3 DNA: TGTGCCAGCACCGGACAGGGGGCGGGAGAGACCCAGTACTTC; CDR3 protein: CASTGQGAGETQYF; J gene: TRBJ2-5; V gene: TRBV6-5; clone size: .; D gene: TRBD1
CDR3 DNA: TGTGCCTGGAGACTGACCGCGACATATGGCTACACCTTC; CDR3 protein: CAWRLTATYGYTF; J gene: TRBJ1-2; V gene: TRBV30; clone size: .; D gene: .
CDR3 DNA: TGTGCCAGTACCTGGAGAGGCGGGGGGATATTCACAGATACGCAGTATTTT; CDR3 protein: CASTWRGGGIFTDTQYF; J gene: TRBJ2-3; V gene: TRBV19; clone size: .; D gene: TRBD2
CDR3 DNA: TGTGCCAGCAGCGCCTGGACAGGGGGTTATTCACCCCTCCACTTT; CDR3 protein: CASSAWTGGYSPLHF; J gene: TRBJ1-6; V gene: TRBV21-1; clone size: .; D gene: .
CDR3 DNA: TGCGCCAGCAGCCAAGTCGGTTTGCTAGCGCCTCTTAATGAGCAGTTCTTC; CDR3 protein: CASSQVGLLAPLNEQFF; J gene: TRBJ2-1; V gene: TRBV4-1; clone size: .; D gene: .
CDR3 DNA: TGCGCCAGCAGCAAGACTAGCGGGGGAGCCTACGAGCAGTACTTC; CDR3 protein: CASSKTSGGAYEQYF; J gene: TRBJ2-7; V gene: TRBV5-1; clone size: .; D gene: TRBD2
CDR3 DNA: TGTGCCAGTAGACAGGGGCTATCTAATCAGCCCCAGCATTTT; CDR3 protein: CASRQGLSNQPQHF; J gene: TRBJ1-5; V gene: TRBV19; clone size: .; D gene: TRBD1
CDR3 DNA: TGTGCCAGCAGCCAGACGGCCCTGAACTTAAGGGGGAACTATGGCTACACCTTC; CDR3 protein: CASSQTALNLRGNYGYTF; J gene: TRBJ1-2; V gene: TRBV3-1/TRBV3-2; clone size: .; D gene: .